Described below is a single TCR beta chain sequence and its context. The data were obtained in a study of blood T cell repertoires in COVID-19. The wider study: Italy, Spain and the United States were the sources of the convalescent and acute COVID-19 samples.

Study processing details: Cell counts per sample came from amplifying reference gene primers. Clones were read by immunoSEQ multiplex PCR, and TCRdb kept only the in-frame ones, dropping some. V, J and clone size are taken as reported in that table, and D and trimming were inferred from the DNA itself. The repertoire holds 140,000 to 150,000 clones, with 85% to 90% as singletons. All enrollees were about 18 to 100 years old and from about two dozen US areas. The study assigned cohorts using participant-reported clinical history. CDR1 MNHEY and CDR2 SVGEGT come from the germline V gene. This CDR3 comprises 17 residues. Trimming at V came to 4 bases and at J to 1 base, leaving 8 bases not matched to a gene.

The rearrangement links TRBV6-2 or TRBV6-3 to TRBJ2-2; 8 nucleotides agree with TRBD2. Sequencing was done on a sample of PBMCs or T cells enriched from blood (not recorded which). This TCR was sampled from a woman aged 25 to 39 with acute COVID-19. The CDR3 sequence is CASSSRGGGVNTGELFF. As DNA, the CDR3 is TGTGCCAGCAGTTCACGGGGGGGCGGAGTGAACACCGGGGAGCTGTTTTTT.